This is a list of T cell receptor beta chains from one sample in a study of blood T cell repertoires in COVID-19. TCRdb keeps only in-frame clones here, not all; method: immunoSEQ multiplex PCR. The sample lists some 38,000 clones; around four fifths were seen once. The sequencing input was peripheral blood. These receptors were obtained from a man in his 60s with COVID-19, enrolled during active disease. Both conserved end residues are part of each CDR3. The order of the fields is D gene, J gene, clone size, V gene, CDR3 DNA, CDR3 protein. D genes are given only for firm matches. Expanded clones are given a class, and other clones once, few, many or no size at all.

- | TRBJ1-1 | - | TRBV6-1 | TGTGCCAGCAGTGAAACGACACGGACTTCGGCTTTCTTT | CASSETTRTSAFF
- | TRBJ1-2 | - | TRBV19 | TGTGCCAGTAGTCCCCGGGCTCAGGGGAGCTATGGCTACACCTTC | CASSPRAQGSYGYTF
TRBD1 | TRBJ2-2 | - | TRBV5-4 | TGTGCCAGCAGCGGGCGGACAGGGAGAGTGGTCGGGGAGCTGTTTTTT | CASSGRTGRVVGELFF
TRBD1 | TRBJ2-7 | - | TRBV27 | TGTGCCAGCAGATCCGGGACAGGGGCCTTTGAGCAGTACTTC | CASRSGTGAFEQYF
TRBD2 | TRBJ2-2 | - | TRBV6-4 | TGTGCCAGCAGTGGGACTAGCACCGGGGAGCTGTTTTTT | CASSGTSTGELFF
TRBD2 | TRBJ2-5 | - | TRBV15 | TGTGCCACCAGTCCCAGCGGGAGGGAATTCCGATGGGAGACCCAGTACTTC | CATSPSGREFRWETQYF
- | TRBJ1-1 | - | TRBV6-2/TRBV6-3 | TGTGCCAGCAGTTACGCCCTACCGAACACTGAAGCTTTCTTT | CASSYALPNTEAFF
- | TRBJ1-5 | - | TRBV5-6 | TGTGCCAGCAGCTTGGGAGGAGGGATTGGTCAGCCCCAGCATTTT | CASSLGGGIGQPQHF
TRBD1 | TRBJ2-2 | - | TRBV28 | TGTGCCAGCATGAGACAGGGGGCGGGTAGCACCGGGGAGCTGTTTTTT | CASMRQGAGSTGELFF
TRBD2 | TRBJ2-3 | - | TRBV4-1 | TGCGCCAGCAGCCAAGATCCACTAGCGGTAGATACGCAGTATTTT | CASSQDPLAVDTQYF
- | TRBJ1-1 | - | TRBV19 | TGTGCCAGTAGTCAGGGCCGGGCAGCTTTCTTT | CASSQGRAAFF
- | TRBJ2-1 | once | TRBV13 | TGTGCCAGCAGCCCGGGACTCGACTCCTACAATGAGCAGTTCTTC | CASSPGLDSYNEQFF
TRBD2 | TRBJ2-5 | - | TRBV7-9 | TGTGCCAGCAGCTTCGGGACGGGGGGTCAAGAGACCCAGTACTTC | CASSFGTGGQETQYF
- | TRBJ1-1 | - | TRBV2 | TGTGCCAGCAGTGAAGCGCTCTACAGGAGGAACACTGAAGCTTTCTTT | CASSEALYRRNTEAFF
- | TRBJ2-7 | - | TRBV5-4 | TGTGCCAGCAGCTTGTCCAGGGGAAACGAGCAGTACTTC | CASSLSRGNEQYF
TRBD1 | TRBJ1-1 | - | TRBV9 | TGTGCCAGCAGTCTTACAGGGGCCGAAGCTTTCTTT | CASSLTGAEAFF
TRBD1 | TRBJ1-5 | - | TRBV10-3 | TGTGCCATCTCCGGACAGGGAAATCAGCCCCAGCATTTT | CAISGQGNQPQHF
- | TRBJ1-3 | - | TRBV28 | TGTGCCAGCAGTTTATTGGCAGGGCGAAACACCATATATTTT | CASSLLAGRNTIYF
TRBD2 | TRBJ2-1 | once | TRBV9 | TGTGCCAGCAGCGTAGTTGGCGGGAGATTCGATGAGCAGTTCTTC | CASSVVGGRFDEQFF
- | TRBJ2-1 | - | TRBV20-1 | TGCAGTGCTCGGGATGACAATGAGCAGTTCTTC | CSARDDNEQFF
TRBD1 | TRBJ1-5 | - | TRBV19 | TGTGCCAGTAATCAATCCCCTCCCAGGGGGACGGGTAGCAATCAGCCCCAGCATTTT | CASNQSPPRGTGSNQPQHF
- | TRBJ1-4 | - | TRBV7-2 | TGTGCCAGCAGCTTAGGTCAGAATGAAAAACTGTTTTTT | CASSLGQNEKLFF
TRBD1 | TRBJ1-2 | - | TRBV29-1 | TGCAGCGTTCGTACCCCGGGACAGGGGGAGGGCGGCTACACCTTC | CSVRTPGQGEGGYTF
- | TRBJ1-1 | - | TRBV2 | TGTGCCAGCAAGCAGCAGGGCCCGAACACTGAAGCTTTCTTT | CASKQQGPNTEAFF
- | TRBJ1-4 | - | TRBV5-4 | TGTGCCAGCAGCCCTGGACCGGGAGCTAATGAAAAACTGTTTTTT | CASSPGPGANEKLFF
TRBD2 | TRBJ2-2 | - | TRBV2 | TGTGCCAGCAGTGAGACTAGCGGGAGTGGCGGGGAGCTGTTTTTT | CASSETSGSGGELFF
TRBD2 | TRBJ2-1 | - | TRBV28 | TGTGCCAGCGCTGGGGTAGCGGGAGCGGGGTCCTACAATGAGCAGTTCTTC | CASAGVAGAGSYNEQFF
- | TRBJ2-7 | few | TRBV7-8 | TGTGCCAGCAGCTTACAATACGAGCAGTACTTC | CASSLQYEQYF
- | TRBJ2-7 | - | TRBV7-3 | TGTGCCAGCAGCTTGGGCGGGTGGTCCTACGAGCAGTACTTC | CASSLGGWSYEQYF
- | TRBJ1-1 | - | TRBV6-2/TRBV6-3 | TGTGCCAGCAGTTCGACAGGGAACACTGAAGCTTTCTTT | CASSSTGNTEAFF
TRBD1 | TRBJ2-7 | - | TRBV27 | TGTGCCAGCAGTTCAGGGACAGGACCTCCCTACGAGCAGTACTTC | CASSSGTGPPYEQYF
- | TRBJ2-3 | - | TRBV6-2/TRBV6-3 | TGTGCCAGCAGTTACATAAACACAGATACGCAGTATTTT | CASSYINTDTQYF
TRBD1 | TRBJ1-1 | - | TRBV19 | TGTGCCAGTAGTAACGGACAGGGGAGGTACACTGAAGCTTTCTTT | CASSNGQGRYTEAFF
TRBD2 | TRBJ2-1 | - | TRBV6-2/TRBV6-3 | TGTGCCAGCAGTTTAGCGGGAACGTGGTACAATGAGCAGTTCTTC | CASSLAGTWYNEQFF
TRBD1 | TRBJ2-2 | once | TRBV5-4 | TGTGCCAGCAGCTCATCCGGGACAGGGACGGCCGGGGAGCTGTTTTTT | CASSSSGTGTAGELFF
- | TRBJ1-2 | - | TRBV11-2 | TGTGCCAGCAGCTCGGACAGAAACTATGGCTACACCTTC | CASSSDRNYGYTF
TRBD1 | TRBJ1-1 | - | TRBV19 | TGTGCCAGTAGTTCTCTTGGGACAGGGGGAGAAGCTTTCTTT | CASSSLGTGGEAFF
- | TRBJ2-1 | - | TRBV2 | TGTGCCAGCAGATCCAGGGGTTCTGGTTCCTACAATGAGCAGTTCTTC | CASRSRGSGSYNEQFF
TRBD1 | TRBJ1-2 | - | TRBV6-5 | TGTGCCAGCAGTCCGGACAGGTGGTCTGGCTACACCTTC | CASSPDRWSGYTF
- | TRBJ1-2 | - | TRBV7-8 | TGTGCCAGCAGCTTAGCGCGGGACTATGGCTACACCTTC | CASSLARDYGYTF
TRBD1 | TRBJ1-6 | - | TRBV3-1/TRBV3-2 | TGTGCCAGCAGCCAGGGACAGGGGATTAATTCACCCCTCCACTTT | CASSQGQGINSPLHF
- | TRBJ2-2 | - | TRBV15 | TGTGCCACCAGGGGGCTTGGGGAGCTGTTTTTT | CATRGLGELFF
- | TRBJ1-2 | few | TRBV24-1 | TGTGCCACCAGTGACGCCGGGACAAGGAGCGGCTACACCTTC | CATSDAGTRSGYTF
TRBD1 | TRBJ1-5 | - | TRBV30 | TGTGCCTGGAGTGCCCCGGGACAGGGAAGCAATCAGCCCCAGCATTTT | CAWSAPGQGSNQPQHF
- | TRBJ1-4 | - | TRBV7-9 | TGTGCCAGCAGCTCCCTCGGCGGGCGAGGGGGTGAAAAACTGTTTTTT | CASSSLGGRGGEKLFF
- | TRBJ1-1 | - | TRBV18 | TGTGCCAGCTCACCACCAAACAGGGCGGGAGGCACTGAAGCTTTCTTT | CASSPPNRAGGTEAFF
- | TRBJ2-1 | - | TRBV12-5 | TGTGCTAGTGGTTTAAAGCTGAGCTCCTACAATGAGCAGTTCTTC | CASGLKLSSYNEQFF
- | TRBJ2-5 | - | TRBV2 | TGTGCCAGTCTAACGGACAGCTGGGTAGGACAAGAGACCCAGTACTTC | CASLTDSWVGQETQYF
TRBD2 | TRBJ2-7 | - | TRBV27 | TGTGCCGCCCGGAGGGCAGCGGGGGTGTACGAGCAGTACTTC | CAARRAAGVYEQYF
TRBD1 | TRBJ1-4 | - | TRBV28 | TGTGCCAGCAGTTTCCGCCGGACAGGGGATGAAAAACTGTTTTTT | CASSFRRTGDEKLFF
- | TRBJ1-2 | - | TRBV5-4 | TGTGCCAGCAGCCCCACTGGGAGGGGCAACTATGGCTACACCTTC | CASSPTGRGNYGYTF
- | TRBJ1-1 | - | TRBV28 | TGTGCCAGCAGTTTGGACATCCTTAATGACAGGAACACTGAAGCTTTCTTT | CASSLDILNDRNTEAFF
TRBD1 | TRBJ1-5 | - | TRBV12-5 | TGTGCTAGTGGTTTGGTACTTAGGGGGCGCGGCCAGCCCCAGCATTTT | CASGLVLRGRGQPQHF
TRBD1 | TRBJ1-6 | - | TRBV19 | TGTGCCAGTAGTATAGGGGGACAGACTTATAATTCACCCCTCCACTTT | CASSIGGQTYNSPLHF
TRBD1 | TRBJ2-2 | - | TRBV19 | TGTGCCAGTACCCTCGGCAGGGGGCGCAACGGGGAGCTGTTTTTT | CASTLGRGRNGELFF
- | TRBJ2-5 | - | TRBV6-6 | TGTGCCAGCAGTTACGCGGAAGAGACCCAGTACTTC | CASSYAEETQYF
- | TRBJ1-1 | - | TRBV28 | TGTGCCAGCAGTTTAGCGGGGGGGAGAAACACTGAAGCTTTCTTT | CASSLAGGRNTEAFF
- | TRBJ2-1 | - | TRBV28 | TGTGCCAGCAGTTTATTTTTCGGACAGCTTTCCAATGAGCAGTTCTTC | CASSLFFGQLSNEQFF
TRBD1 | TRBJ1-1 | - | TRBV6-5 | TGTGCCAGCAGGCCGACAGGGGGCATCCCTGAAGCTTTCTTT | CASRPTGGIPEAFF
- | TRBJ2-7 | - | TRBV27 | TGTGCCAGCAGTTTAAGGGGTAGGAACGAGCAGTACTTC | CASSLRGRNEQYF